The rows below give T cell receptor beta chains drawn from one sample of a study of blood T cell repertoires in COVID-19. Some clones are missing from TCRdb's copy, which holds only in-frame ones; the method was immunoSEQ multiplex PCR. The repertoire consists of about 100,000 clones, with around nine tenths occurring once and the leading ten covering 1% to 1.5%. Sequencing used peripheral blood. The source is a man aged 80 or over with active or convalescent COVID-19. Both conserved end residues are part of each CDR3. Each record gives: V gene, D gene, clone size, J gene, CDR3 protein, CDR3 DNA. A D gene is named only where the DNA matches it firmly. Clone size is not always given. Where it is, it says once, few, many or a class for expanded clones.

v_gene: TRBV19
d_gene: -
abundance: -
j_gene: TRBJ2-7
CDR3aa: CASSNIPGTYEQYF
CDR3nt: TGTGCCAGTAGTAATATTCCGGGTACATACGAGCAGTACTTC

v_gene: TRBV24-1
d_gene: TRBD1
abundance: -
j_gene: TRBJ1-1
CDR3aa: CATSVHRGGAFF
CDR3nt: TGTGCCACCAGTGTACACAGGGGTGGGGCTTTCTTT

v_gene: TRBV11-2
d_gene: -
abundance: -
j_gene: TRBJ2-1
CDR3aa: CASSLVRATYNEQFF
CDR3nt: TGTGCCAGCAGCTTAGTGCGGGCTACCTACAATGAGCAGTTCTTC

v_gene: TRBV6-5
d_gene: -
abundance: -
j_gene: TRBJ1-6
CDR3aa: CASSYSAGSPLHF
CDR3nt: TGTGCCAGCAGTTACTCGGCGGGATCACCCCTCCACTTT

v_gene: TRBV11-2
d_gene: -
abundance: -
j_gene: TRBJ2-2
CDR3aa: CASSPGQFGKTNTGELFF
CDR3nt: TGTGCCAGCAGCCCCGGGCAGTTCGGGAAAACGAACACCGGGGAGCTGTTTTTT

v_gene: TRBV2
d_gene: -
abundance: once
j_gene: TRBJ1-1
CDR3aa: CASSVLNTEAFF
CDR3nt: TGTGCCAGCAGCGTCTTGAACACTGAAGCTTTCTTT

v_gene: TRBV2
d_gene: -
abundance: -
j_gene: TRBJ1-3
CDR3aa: CASSVEGVGNTIYF
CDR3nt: TGTGCCAGCAGTGTTGAAGGAGTCGGAAACACCATATATTTT

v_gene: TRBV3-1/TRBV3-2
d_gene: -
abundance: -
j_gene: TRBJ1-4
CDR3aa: CASSQTRFRGFSYTTNEKLFF
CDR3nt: TGTGCCAGCAGCCAGACCCGATTCAGGGGTTTTTCCTATACAACTAATGAAAAACTGTTTTTT

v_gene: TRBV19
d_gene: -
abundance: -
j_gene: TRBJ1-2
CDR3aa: CASSPAGVGYTF
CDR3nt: TGTGCCAGTAGTCCAGCAGGGGTCGGCTACACCTTC

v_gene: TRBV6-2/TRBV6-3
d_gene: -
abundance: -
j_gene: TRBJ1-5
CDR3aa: CASSPVTGGGQPQHF
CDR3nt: TGTGCCAGCAGCCCAGTGACGGGGGGAGGTCAGCCCCAGCATTTT

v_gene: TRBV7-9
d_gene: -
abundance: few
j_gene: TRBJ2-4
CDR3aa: CASSYTDIQYF
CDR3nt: TGTGCCAGCAGCTACACAGATATTCAGTACTTC